This T cell receptor beta chain was identified in a study of blood T cell repertoires in COVID-19. The germline gives CDR1 SGHNT, CDR2 YYREEE (reference sequence). CDR3 size: 15 residues. J lost 2 bases, V lost 4 bases, and 7 bases had no gene match. Clones were sequenced by immunoSEQ multiplex PCR, and TCRdb holds only the in-frame ones, with some missing. The sample includes some 200,000 clones, less than 90% of them seen just once. Specimen: PBMCs or T cells enriched from blood (not recorded which). The chain is built from TRBV5-4 and TRBJ2-5; 8 positions agree with TRBD1. The TCR sequence derives from a woman aged 45-65 years in a cohort exposed to, infected with or recovered from COVID-19 (not recorded which). The CDR3 loop is CASSRGQGPQETQYF. Here the CDR3 DNA reads TGTGCCAGCAGCCGCGGACAGGGTCCACAAGAGACCCAGTACTTC.